This entry lists 11 T cell receptor beta chains sequenced from one sample in a study of blood T cell repertoires in COVID-19. Here immunoSEQ multiplex PCR was the method, and the copy in TCRdb shows in-frame clones only, minus some. The table lists some 250,000 clones, about 87% of them singletons. The specimen was peripheral blood. The origin of the receptors is a woman in her sixties or seventies with active or convalescent COVID-19.

This clone was recorded a few times. V gene TRBV27 combines with J gene TRBJ1-2; no definite D call. This CDR3 region has 14 residues. The V gene's germline CDR1 is MNHEY and CDR2 SMNVEV (reference sequence). V gave up 5 bases and J gave up 8 bases, with 18 bases separating them. The CDR3 is CASSPPDTSGGYTF. As DNA, the CDR3 is TGTGCCAGCAGTCCCCCCGATACATCGGGAGGCTACACCTTC.

The V call is TRBV2, the J call TRBJ1-2; D is uncertain. Trimming took off 6 bases at V and 4 bases at J, with 12 bases between the two ends. Germline CDR1 reads SNHLY; CDR2 reads FYNNEI. The CDR3 contains 13 residues. Here the CDR3 DNA reads TGTGCCAGCAGAGCTAACGAGGGCTATGGCTACACCTTC. This encodes CASRANEGYGYTF.

The chain uses TRBV12-3 or TRBV12-4 and TRBJ1-1, with D unclear. The CDR3 is 13 amino acids. Between the trimmed V and J ends, which lost 6 bases and 4 bases, there was a span of 12 bases. CDR3: CASRPRHGTEAFF. CDR3 DNA sequence: TGTGCCAGCAGGCCCCGTCACGGCACTGAAGCTTTCTTT.

The chain is built from TRBV18 and TRBJ2-3; 7 nucleotides line up with TRBD2. Germline loops: CDR1 KGHSH, CDR2 LQKENI. The CDR3 covers 14 residues. Trimming removed 0 bases from V and 4 bases from J; junction bases left unmatched: 1. The CDR3 region is CASSPPAGADTQYF. The CDR3 DNA reads TGTGCCAGCTCACCACCGGCGGGGGCAGATACGCAGTATTTT.

This clone turned up a few times. The V and J genes are TRBV7-2 and TRBJ2-5; D is uncertain. The CDR3 runs 16 residues. From germline, CDR1 is SGHTA and CDR2 FQGNSA. V dropped 4 bases and J dropped 1 base, with 16 bases sitting between them. This CDR3 is CASSSSPFSPQETQYF. The CDR3 bases are TGTGCCAGCAGCTCCAGTCCCTTTTCCCCCCAAGAGACCCAGTACTTC.

J is TRBJ1-1 and V is TRBV6-2 or TRBV6-3; no definite D call. The V and J ends lost 2 bases and 7 bases respectively, with 8 bases between them. Germline V gives CDR1 MNHEY, CDR2 SVGEGT. This CDR3 has 12 residues. The CDR3 sequence is CASSYTVHEAFF. CDR3 bases: TGTGCCAGCAGTTACACAGTACATGAAGCTTTCTTT.

The CDR3 bases are TGTGCCACCAGCAGAGATGACAGGGAGGTAAATGAGCAGTTCTTC. Translation: CATSRDDREVNEQFF. The chain couples TRBV15 to TRBJ2-1; D is possibly TRBD1 (7 bases). V was shortened by 0 bases and J by 7 bases, with 13 bases between the two germline ends. The CDR3 contains 15 residues. CDR1 LNHNV and CDR2 YYDKDF come from the germline V gene (reference sequence).

The chain joins TRBV4-2 to TRBJ1-1, with a possible D match to TRBD1 (5 bases). V lost 4 bases, J lost 5 bases, and 20 bases lay in between. Germline CDR1 reads LGHNA; CDR2 reads YNFKEQ. The CDR3 covers 16 residues. CDR3 sequence (DNA): TGTGCCAGCAGCCCACAAGTGACTTCGGGGGAGACTGAAGCTTTCTTT. Translating gives CASSPQVTSGETEAFF.

Notes on this clone: Other DNA sequences in the same sample also yield this CDR3. The chain joins TRBV5-1 to TRBJ1-3; D gene unclear. The CDR3 has 14 amino acids. Per the germline V gene, CDR1 is SGHRS and CDR2 is YFSETQ. V dropped 0 bases and J dropped 4 bases, with 8 bases sitting between them. As DNA, the CDR3 is TGCGCCAGCAGCTTGGCTGGGAGAGGAAACACCATATATTTT. Translating gives CASSLAGRGNTIYF.

The CDR3 nucleotides read TGTGCCAGCAGTTCGAGAGGTGAACTGTTTTTT. Translation: CASSSRGELFF. The gene calls are TRBV12-3 or TRBV12-4 and TRBJ1-4; D gene uncertain. CDR3 length: 11 amino acids. The V gene lost 4 bases and the J gene lost 12 bases, with 9 bases spanning the gap.

V is TRBV6-5 and J is TRBJ1-5; D ambiguous. V was cut by 5 bases and J by 10 bases, with 15 bases left in between. CDR1 is MNHEY, CDR2 SVGAGI, per germline. The CDR3 spans 13 residues. For the CDR3, the DNA is TGTGCCAGCAGTCGTACAGCGGGCAGACCCCAGCATTTT. This gives the protein CASSRTAGRPQHF.